What follows describes a single T cell receptor (beta chain). This record belongs to a study of T cell changes during pregnancy in multiple sclerosis. Using immunoSEQ multiplex PCR, the repertoire was profiled, and TCRdb retains in-frame clones only, with some absent. The sample yields about 59,000 clones, about 94% seen once. The V gene's germline CDR1 is MDHEN and CDR2 SYDVKM. This CDR3 is 16 amino acids long. Losses at the gene ends were 4 bases for V and 9 bases for J; bases not matched to a gene: 15. V usage is TRBV28 and J usage is TRBJ2-1, with TRBD2 matching 7 bases. The source was CD4+ T cells from peripheral blood mononuclear cells, collected before pregnancy. This TCR was recovered from a female donor with multiple sclerosis, enrolled in a pregnancy study. The CDR3 reads CASSSRKAGDLGEQFF. Written as DNA, the CDR3 is TGTGCCAGCAGTTCCCGTAAGGCGGGGGACTTGGGTGAGCAGTTCTTC.